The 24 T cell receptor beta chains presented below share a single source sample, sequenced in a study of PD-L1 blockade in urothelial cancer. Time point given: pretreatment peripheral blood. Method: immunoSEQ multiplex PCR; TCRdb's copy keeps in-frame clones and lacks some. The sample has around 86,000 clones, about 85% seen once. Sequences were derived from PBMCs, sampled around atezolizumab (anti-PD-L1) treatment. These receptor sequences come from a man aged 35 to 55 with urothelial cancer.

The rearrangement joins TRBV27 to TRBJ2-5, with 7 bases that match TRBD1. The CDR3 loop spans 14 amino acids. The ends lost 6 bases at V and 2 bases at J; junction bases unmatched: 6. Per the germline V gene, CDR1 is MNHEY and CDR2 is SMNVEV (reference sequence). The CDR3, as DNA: TGTGCCAGCAGGACAGGGATGGGGCAAGAGACCCAGTACTTC. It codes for CASRTGMGQETQYF.

CDR3 DNA sequence: TGTGCCAGCAGGGGCGGAGGGGTGGCTTTAGGTGAGCAGTTCTTC. The encoded protein is CASRGGGVALGEQFF. This chain uses TRBV7-8 with TRBJ2-1; possibly TRBD2 for D (6 bases). The V end was cut by 6 bases, the J end by 9 bases, with 21 bases between. In germline, CDR1 is SGHVS, CDR2 FQNEAQ. CDR3 length: 15 residues.

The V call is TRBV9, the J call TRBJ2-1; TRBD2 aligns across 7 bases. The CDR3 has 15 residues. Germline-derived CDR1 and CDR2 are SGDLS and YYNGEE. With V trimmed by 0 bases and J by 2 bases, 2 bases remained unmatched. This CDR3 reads CASSVDSGTYNEQFF. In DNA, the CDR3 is TGTGCCAGCAGCGTAGACAGCGGGACCTACAATGAGCAGTTCTTC.

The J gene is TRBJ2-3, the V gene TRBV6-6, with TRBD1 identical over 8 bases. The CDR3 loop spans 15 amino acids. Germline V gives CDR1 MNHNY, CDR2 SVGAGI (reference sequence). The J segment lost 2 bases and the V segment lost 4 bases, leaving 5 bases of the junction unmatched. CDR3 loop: CASSSGQGVTDTQYF. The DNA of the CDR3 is TGTGCCAGCAGTTCTGGACAGGGCGTCACAGATACGCAGTATTTT.

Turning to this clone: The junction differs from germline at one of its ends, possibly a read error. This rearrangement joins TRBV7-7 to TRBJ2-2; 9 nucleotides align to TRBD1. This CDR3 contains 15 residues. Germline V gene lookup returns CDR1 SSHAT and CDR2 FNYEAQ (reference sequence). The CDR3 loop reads CASSFGTGNTGELFF. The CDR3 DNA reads TGTGCTAGCAGCTTCGGGACAGGGAATACCGGGGAGCTGTTTTTT.

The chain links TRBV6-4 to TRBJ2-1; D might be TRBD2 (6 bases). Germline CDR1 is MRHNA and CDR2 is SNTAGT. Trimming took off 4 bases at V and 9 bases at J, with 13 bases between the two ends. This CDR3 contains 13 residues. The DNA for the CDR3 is TGTGCCAGCAGTGCGGGAGTCTATGGTGAGCAGTTCTTC. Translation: CASSAGVYGEQFF.

This CDR3 reads CASSISQVATDTQYF. The CDR3 DNA is TGTGCCAGTAGTATTTCGCAGGTGGCCACAGATACGCAGTATTTT. The chain recombines TRBV19 with TRBJ2-3; D gene uncertain. This CDR3 spans 15 amino acids. The germline V and J ends were trimmed by 3 bases and 2 bases, with 12 bases remaining between them. Germline CDR1 LNHDA, CDR2 SQIVND (reference sequence).

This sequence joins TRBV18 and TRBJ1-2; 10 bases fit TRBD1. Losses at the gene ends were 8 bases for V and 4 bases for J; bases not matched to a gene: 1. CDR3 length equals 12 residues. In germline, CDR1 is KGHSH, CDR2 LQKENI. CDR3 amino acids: CASGDRGYGYTF. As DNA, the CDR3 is TGTGCCAGCGGGGACAGGGGCTATGGCTACACCTTC.

CDR3 residues: CASSPGQYNQPQHF. The CDR3 DNA reads as TGTGCCAGCAGCCCGGGACAGTACAATCAGCCCCAGCATTTT. The V gene is TRBV6-6, the J gene TRBJ1-5; 7 nucleotides agree with TRBD1. The trim removed 6 bases at V and 3 bases at J, leaving 5 bases unmatched. Germline V gives CDR1 MNHNY, CDR2 SVGAGI (reference sequence). The CDR3 runs to 14 residues.

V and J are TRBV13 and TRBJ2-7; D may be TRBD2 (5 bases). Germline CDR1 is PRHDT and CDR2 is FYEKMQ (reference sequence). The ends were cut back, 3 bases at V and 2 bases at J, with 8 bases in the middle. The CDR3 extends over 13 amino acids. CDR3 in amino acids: CASSFRGTYEQYF. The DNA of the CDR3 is TGTGCCAGCAGCTTCCGGGGTACCTACGAGCAGTACTTC.

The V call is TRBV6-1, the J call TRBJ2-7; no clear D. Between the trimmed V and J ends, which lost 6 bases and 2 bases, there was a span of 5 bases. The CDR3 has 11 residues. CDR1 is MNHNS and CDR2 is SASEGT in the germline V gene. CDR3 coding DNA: TGTGCCAGCAGAGCGACCTACGAGCAGTACTTC. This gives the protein CASRATYEQYF.

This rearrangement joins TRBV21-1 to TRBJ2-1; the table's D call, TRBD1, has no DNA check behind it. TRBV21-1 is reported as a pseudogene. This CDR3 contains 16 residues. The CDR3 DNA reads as TGTGCCGGCACCTCACCGTCCGGACAGGTTTACGATGAGCAGTTCTTC. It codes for CAGTSPSGQVYDEQFF.

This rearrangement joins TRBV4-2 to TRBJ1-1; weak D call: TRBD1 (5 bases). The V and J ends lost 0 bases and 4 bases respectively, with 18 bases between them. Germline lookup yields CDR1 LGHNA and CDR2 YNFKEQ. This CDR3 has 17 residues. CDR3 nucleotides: TGTGCCAGCAGCCAAGATAGGCAATACACAGGCGGCACTGAAGCTTTCTTT. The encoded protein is CASSQDRQYTGGTEAFF.

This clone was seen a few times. The DNA for the CDR3 is TGTGCCAGCAGCCCCAGGACTAGCGCCTGGACAGATACGCAGTATTTT. Translated: CASSPRTSAWTDTQYF. This chain connects TRBV5-6 to TRBJ2-3; TRBD2 agrees at 9 bases. Germline trimming cut 4 bases from V and 3 bases from J; bases unmatched to any gene: 9. CDR1 is SGHDT and CDR2 is YYEEEE in the germline V gene. The CDR3 covers 16 residues.

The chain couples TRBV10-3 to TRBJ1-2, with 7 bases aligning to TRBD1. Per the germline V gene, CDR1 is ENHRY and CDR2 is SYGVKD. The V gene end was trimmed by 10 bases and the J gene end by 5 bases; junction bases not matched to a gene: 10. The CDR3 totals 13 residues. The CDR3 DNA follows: TGTGCCACCCGGGACAGAGTCGGATATGGCTACACCTTC. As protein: CATRDRVGYGYTF.

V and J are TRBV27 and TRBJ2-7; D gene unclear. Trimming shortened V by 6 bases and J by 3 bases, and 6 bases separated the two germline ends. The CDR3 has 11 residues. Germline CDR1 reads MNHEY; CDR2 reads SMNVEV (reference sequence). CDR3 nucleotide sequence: TGTGCCAGCAGACATATCTACGAGCAGTACTTC. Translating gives CASRHIYEQYF.

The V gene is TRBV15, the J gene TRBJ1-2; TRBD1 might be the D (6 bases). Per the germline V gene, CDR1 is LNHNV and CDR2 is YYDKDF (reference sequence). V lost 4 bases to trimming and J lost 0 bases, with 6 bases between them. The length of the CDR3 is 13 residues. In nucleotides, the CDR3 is TGTGCCACCAGCAAGGGGGCTAACTATGGCTACACCTTC. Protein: CATSKGANYGYTF.

Written as DNA, the CDR3 is TGCGCCAGCAGTCAGATAATAGCGGCTAGCACAGATACGCAGTATTTT. Its translation is CASSQIIAASTDTQYF. The rearrangement joins TRBV5-1 to TRBJ2-3; TRBD2 is a possible D gene (6 bases). CDR3 size: 16 residues. Per germline, CDR1 SGHRS and CDR2 YFSETQ. V lost 5 bases, J lost 0 bases, and 16 bases lay in between.

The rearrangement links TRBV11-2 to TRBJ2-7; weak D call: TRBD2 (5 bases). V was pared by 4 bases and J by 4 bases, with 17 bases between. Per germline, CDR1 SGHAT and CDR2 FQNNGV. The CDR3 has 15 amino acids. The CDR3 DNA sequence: TGTGCCAGCAGCTCACGGGGAGTTTGGAGATACGAGCAGTACTTC. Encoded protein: CASSSRGVWRYEQYF.

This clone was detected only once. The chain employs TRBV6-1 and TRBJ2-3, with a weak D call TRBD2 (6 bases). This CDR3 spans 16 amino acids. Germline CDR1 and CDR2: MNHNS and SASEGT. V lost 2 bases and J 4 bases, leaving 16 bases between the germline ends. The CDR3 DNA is TGTGCCAGCAGTGAAAGGCCGGGAGCCGCGGCAGATACGCAGTATTTT. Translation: CASSERPGAAADTQYF.

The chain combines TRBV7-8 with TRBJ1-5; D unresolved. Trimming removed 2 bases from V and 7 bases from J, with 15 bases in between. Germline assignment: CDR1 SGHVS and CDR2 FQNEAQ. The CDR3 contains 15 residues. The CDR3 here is CASSLSLEARQPQHF. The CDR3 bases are TGTGCCAGCAGCTTATCTCTAGAGGCAAGACAGCCCCAGCATTTT.

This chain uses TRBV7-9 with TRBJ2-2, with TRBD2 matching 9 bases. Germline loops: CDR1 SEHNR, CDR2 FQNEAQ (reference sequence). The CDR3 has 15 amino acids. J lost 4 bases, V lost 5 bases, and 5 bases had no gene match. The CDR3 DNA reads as TGTGCCAGCAGCCGGACTAGCGACAGCACCGGGGAGCTGTTTTTT. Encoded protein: CASSRTSDSTGELFF.

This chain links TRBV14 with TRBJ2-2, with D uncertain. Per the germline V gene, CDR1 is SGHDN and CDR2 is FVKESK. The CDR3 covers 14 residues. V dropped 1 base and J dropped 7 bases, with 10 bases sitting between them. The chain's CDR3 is CASSQVSPGGELFF. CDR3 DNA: TGTGCCAGCAGCCAAGTATCTCCCGGCGGGGAGCTGTTTTTT.

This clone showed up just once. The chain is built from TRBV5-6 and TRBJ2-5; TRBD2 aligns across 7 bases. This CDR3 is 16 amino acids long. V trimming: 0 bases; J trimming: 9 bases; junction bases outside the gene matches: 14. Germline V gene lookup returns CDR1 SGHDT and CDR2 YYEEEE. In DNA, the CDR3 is TGTGCCAGCAGCTTGGGGAATAGCGGGCCCCGCGGGCCCCAGTACTTC. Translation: CASSLGNSGPRGPQYF.